This entry is about one TCR beta chain. TCRdb itself ran the RT-PCR reads through MiXCR, one entry per CDR3 protein. The data show 650,000 to 700,000 distinct CDR3 sequences, with more than 15% seen just once and roughly 11% held by the top ten. The record originates from a study of response to subunit inactivated influenza vaccine. Germline values: CDR1 LGHDT, CDR2 YNNKEL (reference sequence). The CDR3 extends over 14 amino acids. Trimming pared 1 base from V and 8 bases from J, leaving 12 bases between. This receptor was identified in a man aged 50 to 60 who received an inactivated influenza vaccine. The sample here was PBMCs from blood, taken less than 13 days after vaccination. This rearrangement joins TRBV3-1 to TRBJ2-1; no clear D. The CDR3 loop is CASSQGRQSDEQFF. CDR3 DNA: TGTGCCAGCAGCCAAGGGAGACAATCCGATGAGCAGTTCTTC.